This T cell receptor beta chain stems from a study of blood T cell repertoires in COVID-19. Study-wide background: COVID-19 samples from acute and convalescent phases originated in the United States, Italy and Spain.

Original handling: Researchers report that nucleated cell counts were estimated from reference gene primer amplification. Produced via immunoSEQ multiplex PCR; TCRdb's table is partial and in-frame only. D and trimming were read from the DNA, whereas the V and J calls and clone size are those reported in that table. The table shows about 110,000 clones, with about four fifths occurring only once. Looked up from germline, CDR1 is KGHDR and CDR2 is SFDVKD. V lost 2 bases, J lost 3 bases, and 13 bases lay in between. This CDR3 region has 16 residues. The TCR sequence derives from a woman aged 60 to 75 with acute or convalescent COVID-19. The genes are TRBV24-1 and TRBJ2-1; D gene unclear. Material for sequencing was peripheral blood. CDR3 DNA sequence: TGTGCCACCAGTGATTCCTCTAGTATCGACTACAATGAGCAGTTCTTC. As protein: CATSDSSSIDYNEQFF.